One T cell receptor beta chain is described in this entry. As yet, its antigen is unknown. TCRdb's table, derived via immunoSEQ multiplex PCR, lists solely in-frame clones and lacks some. The data show 72,000 or so clones, 75% to 90% seen once. Germline CDR1 and CDR2: DFQATT and SNEGSKA (reference sequence). The CDR3 loop spans 11 amino acids. V gave up 5 bases and J gave up 7 bases, with 11 bases separating them. The data derive from a study of OX40 agonist ivuxolimab in advanced cancers. Study overall: It was permissible to have had prior anti-PD-1, anti-PD-L1 or anti-CTLA-4 therapy, and over 35% had some. Study results and caveats: Both CD4+ and CD8+ T cell populations in blood had undergone clonal expansion by week 6 at 0.1 to 3.0 mg/kg.

No patient had autoimmune disease or received systemic immunosuppression. Patients had blood sampled at baseline and again on cycle 4 day 1 and cycle 7 day 1. The specimen comprised CD4+ or CD8+ T cells sorted from blood, sampled in a trial of the OX40 agonist ivuxolimab. The chain employs TRBV20-1 and TRBJ1-2; D is perhaps TRBD1 (6 bases). This clonotype originated in an adult with an advanced solid tumor such as melanoma, head and neck, liver or kidney cancer. The CDR3 reads CSARGHRGYTF. In nucleotides, the CDR3 is TGCAGTGCTCGGGGGCATCGTGGCTACACCTTC.